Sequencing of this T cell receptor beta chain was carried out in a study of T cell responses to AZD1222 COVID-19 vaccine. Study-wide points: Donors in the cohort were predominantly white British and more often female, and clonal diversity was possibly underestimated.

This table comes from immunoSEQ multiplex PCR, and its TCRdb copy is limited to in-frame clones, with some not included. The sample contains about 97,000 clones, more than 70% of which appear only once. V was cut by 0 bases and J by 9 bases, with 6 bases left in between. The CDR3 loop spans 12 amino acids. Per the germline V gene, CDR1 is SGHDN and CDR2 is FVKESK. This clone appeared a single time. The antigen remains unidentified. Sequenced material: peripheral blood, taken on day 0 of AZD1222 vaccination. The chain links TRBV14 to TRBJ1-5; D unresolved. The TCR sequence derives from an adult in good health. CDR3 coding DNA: TGTGCCAGCAGCCAAGAAGCGGGGCCCCAGCATTTT. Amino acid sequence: CASSQEAGPQHF. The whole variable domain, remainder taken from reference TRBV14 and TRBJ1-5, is EAGVTQFPSHSVIEKGQTVTLRCDPISGHDNLYWYRRVMGKEIKFLLHFVKESKQDESGMPNNRFLAERTGGTYSTLKVQPAELEDSGVYFCASSQEAGPQHFGDGTRLSIL.